The 6 T cell receptor beta chains listed next were all sequenced from one sample in a study of CXCR3-negative and CXCR3-positive naive CD8 T cells. Preparation of TRB cDNA libraries relied on 5' RACE carrying UMI labels. TCRdb reprocessed the 5' RACE reads and stores each CDR3 protein as one record, lacking DNA. The repertoire table contains about 86,000 distinct CDR3 sequences. The study, taken as a whole, reports: Hydrophobicity was higher for TRB CDR3s found in CXCR3-positive naive cells than in CXCR3-negative naive cells.

The antigens these receptors bind are not known. Sequencing was performed on naive CXCR3+ CD8+ T cells from blood. Subset specified: CD45RO-CCR7+CD27+CD95- naive CD8+ T cells expressing CXCR3 (TNR3+). These TCRs come from a human donor in good health. Some clones in this sample may be carry-over from other donors' samples.

The gene calls are TRBV7-2 and TRBJ2-5; TCRdb's D call of TRBD1 is untestable without DNA. Germline V gene data show CDR1 as SGHTA and CDR2 as FQGNSA. The CDR3 is 16 residues long. The CDR3 loop reads CASSLGQGATQETQYF.

The rearrangement joins TRBV5-1 to TRBJ1-2; TCRdb returns TRBD1, unconfirmable since there is no DNA. Looked up from germline, CDR1 is SGHRS and CDR2 is YFSETQ. The CDR3 runs to 13 residues. CDR3: CASSSGTDYGYTF.

This chain joins TRBV29-1 and TRBJ2-2; with no DNA, the TCRdb D assignment of TRBD1 cannot be verified. This CDR3 is 13 amino acids long. CDR1 and CDR2 from the germline V gene are SQVTM and ANQGSEA. The CDR3 loop is CSAQGQNTGELFF.

This chain uses TRBV28 with TRBJ2-7. Germline V gene data show CDR1 as MDHEN and CDR2 as SYDVKM. This CDR3 is built from 15 residues. The CDR3 sequence: CASSLGAMPFYEQYF.

The chain has TRBV7-9 and TRBJ2-1; as DNA is missing, the TRBD1 call by TCRdb cannot be tested. The germline V gene has CDR1 SEHNR and CDR2 FQNEAQ (reference sequence). The length of the CDR3 is 14 residues. This CDR3 is CASSLEGSGPEQFF.

The rearrangement joins TRBV6-5 to TRBJ2-5. Germline V gene sequence: CDR1 MNHEY, CDR2 SVGAGI. CDR3 length: 14 amino acids. CDR3 sequence: CASSYEGYQETQYF.